This T cell receptor (beta chain) was captured by sequencing in a study of graft-versus-host responses after intestinal transplantation. Study-level background: Isolated intestinal, liver-intestinal, or multivisceral transplants were what recipients had. Recipients uniformly received anti-thymocyte globulin induction, followed by tacrolimus and steroids for around 3 years. Study-level results: Allograft graft-versus-host to host-versus-graft clonal ratios ran high in patients with graft-donor T cell macrochimerism. Ileal or blood samples showed some GvH clones first, and such clones were also found in recipient marrow.

Sequenced by immunoSEQ multiplex PCR; TCRdb stores in-frame clones only, minus some. Of about 64,000 clones in the sample, 85% to 95% were seen once. The CDR3 runs to 14 residues. Per germline, CDR1 KGHSH and CDR2 LQKENI. Between the trimmed V and J ends, which lost 2 bases and 2 bases, there was a span of 10 bases. Notes on this clone: Antigen specificity is unknown.

The receptor was isolated from a human donor who was the organ donor for an intestinal transplant. The sample here was unstimulated CD8+ T cells sorted from spleen or lymph node cells, taken before transplant. The V call is TRBV18, the J call TRBJ2-7; D perhaps matches TRBD1 (5 bases). CDR3 nucleotide sequence: TGTGCCAGCTCACCAGTATCCAGGGCCTACGAGCAGTACTTC. Residues: CASSPVSRAYEQYF.